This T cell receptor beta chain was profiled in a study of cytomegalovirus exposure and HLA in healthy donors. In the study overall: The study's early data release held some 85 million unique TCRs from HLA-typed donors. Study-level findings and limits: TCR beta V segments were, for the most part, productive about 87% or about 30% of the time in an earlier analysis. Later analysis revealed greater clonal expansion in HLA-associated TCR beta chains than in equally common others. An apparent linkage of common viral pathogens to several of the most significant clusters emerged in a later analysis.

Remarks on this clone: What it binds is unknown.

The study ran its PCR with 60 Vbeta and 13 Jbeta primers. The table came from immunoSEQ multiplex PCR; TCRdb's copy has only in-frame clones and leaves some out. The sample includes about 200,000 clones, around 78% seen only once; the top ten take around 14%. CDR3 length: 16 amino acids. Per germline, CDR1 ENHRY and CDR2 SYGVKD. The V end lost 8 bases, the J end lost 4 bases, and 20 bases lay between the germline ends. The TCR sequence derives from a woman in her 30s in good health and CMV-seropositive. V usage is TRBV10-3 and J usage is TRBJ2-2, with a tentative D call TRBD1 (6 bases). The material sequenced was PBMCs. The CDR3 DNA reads TGTGCCATCGGGGGAAGTCGAACAGGGATCACCGGGGAGCTGTTTTTT. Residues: CAIGGSRTGITGELFF.